A selection of T cell receptor beta chains follows, all from one sample in a study of blood T cell repertoires in COVID-19. Method: immunoSEQ multiplex PCR; TCRdb's copy keeps in-frame clones and lacks some. The table has 310,000 or so clones, roughly 86% seen once. The sample was peripheral blood. The receptors stem from a woman aged 25 to 39 who had recovered from COVID-19. CDR3s leave out the opening cysteine and the closing phenylalanine or tryptophan. The D gene is left open where the match is weak.

J	V	D	CDR3
TRBJ1-3	TRBV6-6	-	ASIPAGGSGNTIY
TRBJ2-7	TRBV28	TRBD1	ASSPTRTGERSYEQY
TRBJ2-2	TRBV29-1	TRBD1	SALLTGTGSTGELF
TRBJ2-1	TRBV24-1	TRBD2	ATSLLAFDEQF
TRBJ2-7	TRBV4-3	TRBD2	ASSQTTSVGYEQY
TRBJ2-3	TRBV23-1	-	ASIYSVSTDTQY
TRBJ1-6	TRBV14	-	ASSDTGVSPLH
TRBJ1-6	TRBV6-5	-	ASSRRGISPLH
TRBJ1-1	TRBV19	TRBD1	ARADRVNTEAF
TRBJ1-1	TRBV6-5	-	ASLRGEGTEAF
TRBJ1-2	TRBV3-1/TRBV3-2	TRBD1	ASSHPTGDGYGYT
TRBJ2-1	TRBV2	TRBD2	ASRAPGLARNFNEQF
TRBJ2-5	TRBV2	TRBD1	ASSEEEGTGGQETQY
TRBJ2-2	TRBV5-1	-	ASRDRNTGELF
TRBJ2-1	TRBV6-5	-	ASSPLVDEQF
TRBJ1-3	TRBV3-1/TRBV3-2	TRBD1	ASSQTGIGNTIY
TRBJ2-3	TRBV7-9	TRBD1	ASSLFGTGSDTQY
TRBJ2-3	TRBV7-8	TRBD1	ASSPDRGGADTQY
TRBJ1-5	TRBV30	-	AWSVRGAQPQH
TRBJ2-3	TRBV5-1	TRBD2	ASSLISGGVTDTQY
TRBJ1-4	TRBV4-1	-	ASSQLRGFNEKLF
TRBJ1-2	TRBV4-2	-	ASSSTGANYGYT
TRBJ1-2	TRBV28	-	ASSFGGSVYGYT
TRBJ1-4	TRBV30	-	AWSWGQGANEKLF
TRBJ2-1	TRBV4-1	TRBD2	ASRKAGGRYNEQF
TRBJ2-7	TRBV6-5	TRBD1	ASSYSDRGHEQY
TRBJ2-3	TRBV12-1	-	ASSFAEGGSPDTQY
TRBJ1-4	TRBV10-3	TRBD1	AISEYGQGGEKLF
TRBJ2-5	TRBV4-1	-	ASSQLTVETQY
TRBJ2-7	TRBV4-3	TRBD2	ASSQDPGGYEQY
TRBJ2-5	TRBV7-9	TRBD1	ASSLGTGRETQY
TRBJ2-5	TRBV7-9	-	ASSERVQETQY
TRBJ2-7	TRBV18	TRBD1	ASSPTTGTSYEQY
TRBJ1-4	TRBV5-1	TRBD1	ASSVQGALGEKLF
TRBJ1-5	TRBV6-2/TRBV6-3	-	ASSQPLGGQGQPQH
TRBJ2-7	TRBV11-1	-	ASSLSTGYEQY
TRBJ1-3	TRBV27	-	ASSLSGGNTIY
TRBJ1-4	TRBV9	TRBD1	ASSADPGTATNEKLF
TRBJ2-7	TRBV3-1/TRBV3-2	-	ASSQESTGNYEQY
TRBJ1-6	TRBV6-4	-	ASSDQQGSSPLH